The 3 T cell receptor beta chains presented below share a single source sample, sequenced in a study of beta chain features in type 1 diabetes. The entirety of the isolated RNA underwent reverse transcription, so expressed TCRB transcripts were sequenced. The assay was immunoSEQ multiplex PCR, and TCRdb's table has in-frame clones only and misses some. The repertoire holds under 900,000 clones, 15% to 20% seen once, with 0.02% to 0.03% in the top ten. What was sequenced was naive CD4+ T cells from blood. All receptors derive from a young woman in good health.

The sample holds a few counts of this clone. The chain combines TRBV27 with TRBJ2-2; TRBD2 is a possible D gene (5 bases). Trimming removed 8 bases at V and 2 bases at J, with 12 bases between. CDR1 and CDR2 (germline): MNHEY, SMNVEV (reference sequence). The CDR3 contains 14 residues. CDR3 nucleotides: TGTGCCAGCGGGAGACTCGGTAACACCGGGGAGCTGTTTTTT. Translation: CASGRLGNTGELFF.

This chain connects TRBV11-2 to TRBJ1-2; D is undetermined. The V end lost 5 bases, the J end lost 8 bases, and 12 bases lay between the germline ends. The germline V gene has CDR1 SGHAT and CDR2 FQNNGV. CDR3 length: 12 residues. The CDR3 protein is CASSENQDGYTF. The CDR3 region has the DNA TGTGCCAGCAGCGAAAATCAGGACGGCTACACCTTC.

The chain links TRBV15 to TRBJ1-5; D is unclear. CDR3 size: 15 residues. V shed 3 bases and J shed 4 bases, with 13 bases lying between them. Germline V gene sequence: CDR1 LNHNV, CDR2 YYDKDF (reference sequence). In DNA, the CDR3 is TGTGCCACCAGCAGTCGGGGAGTGCGGAATCAGCCCCAGCATTTT. It translates to CATSSRGVRNQPQHF.